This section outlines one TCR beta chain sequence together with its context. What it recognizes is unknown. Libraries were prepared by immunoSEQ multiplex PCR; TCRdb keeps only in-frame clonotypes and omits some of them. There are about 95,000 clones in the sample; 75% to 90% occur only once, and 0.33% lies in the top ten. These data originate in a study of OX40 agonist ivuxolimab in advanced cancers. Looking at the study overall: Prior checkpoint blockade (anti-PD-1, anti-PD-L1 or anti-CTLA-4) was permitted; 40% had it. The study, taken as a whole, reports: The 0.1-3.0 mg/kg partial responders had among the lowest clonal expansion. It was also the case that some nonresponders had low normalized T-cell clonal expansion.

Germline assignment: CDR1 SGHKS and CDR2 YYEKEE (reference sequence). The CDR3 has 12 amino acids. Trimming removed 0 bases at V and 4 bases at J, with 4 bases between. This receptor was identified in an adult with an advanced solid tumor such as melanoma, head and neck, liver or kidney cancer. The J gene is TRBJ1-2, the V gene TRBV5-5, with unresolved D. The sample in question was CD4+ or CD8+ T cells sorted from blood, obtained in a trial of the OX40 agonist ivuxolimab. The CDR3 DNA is TGTGCCAGCAGCTTGGAGGGCTATGGCTACACCTTC. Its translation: CASSLEGYGYTF.